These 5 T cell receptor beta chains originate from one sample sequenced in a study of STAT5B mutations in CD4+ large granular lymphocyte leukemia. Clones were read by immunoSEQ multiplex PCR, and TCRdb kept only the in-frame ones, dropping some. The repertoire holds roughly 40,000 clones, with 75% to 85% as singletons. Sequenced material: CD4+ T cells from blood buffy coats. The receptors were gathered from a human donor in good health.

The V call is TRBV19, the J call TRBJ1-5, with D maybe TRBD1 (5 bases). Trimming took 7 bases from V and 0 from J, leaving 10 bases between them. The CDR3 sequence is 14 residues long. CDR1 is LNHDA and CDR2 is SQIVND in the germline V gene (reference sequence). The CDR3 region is CASTRRGSNQPQHF. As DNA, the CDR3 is TGTGCCAGTACCCGGAGGGGTAGCAATCAGCCCCAGCATTTT.

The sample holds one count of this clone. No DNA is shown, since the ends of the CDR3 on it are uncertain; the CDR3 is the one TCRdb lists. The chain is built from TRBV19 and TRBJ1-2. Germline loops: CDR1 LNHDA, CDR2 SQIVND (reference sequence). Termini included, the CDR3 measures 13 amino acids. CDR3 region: CASSTASSSGYTF.

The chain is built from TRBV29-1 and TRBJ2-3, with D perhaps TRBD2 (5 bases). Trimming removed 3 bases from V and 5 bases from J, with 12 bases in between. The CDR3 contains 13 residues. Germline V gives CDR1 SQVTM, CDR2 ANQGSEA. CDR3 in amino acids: CSVDDQAGDTQYF. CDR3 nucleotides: TGCAGCGTTGATGATCAGGCGGGAGATACGCAGTATTTT.

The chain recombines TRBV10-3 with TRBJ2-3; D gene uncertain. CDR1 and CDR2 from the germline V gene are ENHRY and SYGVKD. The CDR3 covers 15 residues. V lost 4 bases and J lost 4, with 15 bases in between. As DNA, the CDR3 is TGTGCCATCAGTGGAGCACCCTCTAGGGCAGATACGCAGTATTTT. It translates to CAISGAPSRADTQYF.

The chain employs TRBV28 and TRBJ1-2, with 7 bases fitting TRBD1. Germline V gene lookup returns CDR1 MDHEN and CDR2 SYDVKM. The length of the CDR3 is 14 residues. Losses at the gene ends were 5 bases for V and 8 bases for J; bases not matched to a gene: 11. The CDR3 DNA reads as TGTGCCAGCAGTGCGGGACAGTCTCCTGGCGGCTACACCTTC. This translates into CASSAGQSPGGYTF.